This T cell receptor (beta chain) was sequenced for a study of blood T cell repertoires in COVID-19. Overall study: Samples taken during acute and convalescent COVID-19 were collected in the United States, Italy and Spain. PBMCs, B-cell-depleted T cells, or T cells were the source of the cDNA or gDNA that made up the material.

Original methodology: Reference gene primers were amplified, and this amplification served to estimate nucleated cell counts. The protocol was immunoSEQ multiplex PCR, while the TCRdb copy is restricted to in-frame clones and leaves out a portion. V and J calls and clone size are given by that table; D and trimming were obtained from the DNA. The sample carries about 150,000 clones, around 84% recorded once. The TCR comes from a man in his 70s with acute or convalescent COVID-19. The sample taken for sequencing was peripheral blood.

CDR3 nucleotide sequence: TGTGCCAGCAGCTCTCCCCCCGGGGAGGGCTACACCTTC. Translating gives CASSSPPGEGYTF. The chain recombines TRBV7-2 with TRBJ1-2; no firm D call. The CDR3 is 13 residues long. In germline, CDR1 is SGHTA, CDR2 FQGNSA. V lost 4 bases and J lost 8, with 14 bases in between.